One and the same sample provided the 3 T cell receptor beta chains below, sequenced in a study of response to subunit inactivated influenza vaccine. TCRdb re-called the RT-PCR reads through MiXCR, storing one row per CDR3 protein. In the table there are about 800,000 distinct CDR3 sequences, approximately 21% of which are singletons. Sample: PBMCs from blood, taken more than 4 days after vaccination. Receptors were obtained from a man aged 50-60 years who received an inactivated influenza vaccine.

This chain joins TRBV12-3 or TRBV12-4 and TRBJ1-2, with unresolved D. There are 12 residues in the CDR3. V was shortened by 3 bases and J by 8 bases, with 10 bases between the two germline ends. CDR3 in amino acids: CASSFFPGGYTF. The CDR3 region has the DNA TGTGCCAGCAGTTTTTTTCCGGGGGGCTACACCTTC.

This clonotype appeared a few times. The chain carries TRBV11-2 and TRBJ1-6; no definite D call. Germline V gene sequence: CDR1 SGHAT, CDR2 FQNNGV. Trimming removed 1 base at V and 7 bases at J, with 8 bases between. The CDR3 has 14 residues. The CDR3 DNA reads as TGTGCCAGCAGCTTAGTTTCTACAAATTCACCCCTCCACTTT. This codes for CASSLVSTNSPLHF.

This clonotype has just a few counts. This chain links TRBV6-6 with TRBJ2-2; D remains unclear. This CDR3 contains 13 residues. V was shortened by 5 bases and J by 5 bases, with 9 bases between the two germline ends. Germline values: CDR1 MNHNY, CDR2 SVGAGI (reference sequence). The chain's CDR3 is CASSTEMTGELFF. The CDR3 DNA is TGTGCCAGCAGTACCGAGATGACCGGGGAGCTGTTTTTT.